Listed below are T cell receptor beta chains from one sample, sequenced in a study of T cells in Graves' hyperthyroidism and ophthalmopathy. TCRdb called the multiplex PCR reads again in MiXCR, with one record for every CDR3 protein. This sample has some 560,000 distinct CDR3 sequences, with 15% to 19% found just once. Specimen: blood. The receptors come from a young woman with Graves' hyperthyroidism. Each CDR3 is given with its conserved first and last residue. A D gene is named only where the DNA matches it firmly. The size of a clone is reported for some rows only, either as once, few or many, or as a class for expanded clones.

>TRBJ2-3|TRBV28|many|-
CASSSHNTDTQYF
TGTGCCAGCAGTTCCCACAACACAGATACGCAGTATTTT
>TRBJ1-1|TRBV20-1|few|TRBD1
CSAGDRLNTEAFF
TGCAGTGCGGGGGACAGACTGAACACTGAAGCTTTCTTT
>TRBJ2-5|TRBV7-9|-|TRBD2
CASSETSRETQYF
TGTGCCAGCAGCGAGACTAGCCGGGAGACCCAGTACTTC
>TRBJ1-2|TRBV19|few|-
CASTPPGDYGYTF
TGTGCCAGTACTCCGCCAGGGGACTATGGCTACACCTTC
>TRBJ2-2|TRBV28|-|-
CASSAGIENTGELFF
TGTGCCAGCAGTGCCGGGATCGAAAACACCGGGGAGCTGTTTTTT
>TRBJ2-1|TRBV27|many|TRBD2
CASSSFVSYAGGPANEQFF
TGTGCCAGCAGTTCTTTTGTGAGTTATGCGGGAGGGCCGGCGAATGAGCAGTTCTTC
>TRBJ2-1|TRBV29-1|many|-
CSVEDLSGDPSFVLQFF
TGCAGCGTTGAAGATCTCTCAGGAGACCCTTCCTTTGTCTTGCAGTTCTTC
>TRBJ1-5|TRBV6-2/TRBV6-3|-|TRBD1
CASSQLTGGENQPQHF
TGTGCCAGCAGTCAACTGACAGGGGGTGAGAATCAGCCCCAGCATTTT
>TRBJ2-7|TRBV7-9|many|TRBD1
CASSLAGLGQGYEQYF
TGTGCCAGCAGCTTAGCCGGACTGGGACAGGGTTACGAGCAGTACTTC
>TRBJ2-1|TRBV20-1|many|TRBD1
CSAWTGLGNEQFF
TGCAGTGCCTGGACAGGGCTTGGGAATGAGCAGTTCTTC
>TRBJ2-1|TRBV2|-|TRBD2
CASSVPGLAVDEQFF
TGTGCCAGCAGTGTCCCGGGACTAGCAGTCGATGAGCAGTTCTTC